The present T cell receptor (beta chain) was sequenced within a study of blood T cell repertoires in COVID-19. The protocol was immunoSEQ multiplex PCR, while the TCRdb copy is restricted to in-frame clones and leaves out a portion. The repertoire holds roughly 180,000 clones, with about 80% as singletons. CDR1 GTSNPN and CDR2 SVGIG come from the germline V gene (reference sequence). CDR3 length equals 16 residues. J lost 8 bases, V lost 0 bases, and 10 bases had no gene match. This sequence joins TRBV30 and TRBJ2-1, with 10 bases matching TRBD1. Sequenced: PBMCs or T cells enriched from blood (not recorded which). The TCR was taken from a man aged 55 to 69 who had been exposed to COVID-19. This chain's CDR3 is CAWSVLGQGSVDEQFF. DNA of the CDR3: TGTGCCTGGAGTGTATTGGGACAGGGGAGTGTCGATGAGCAGTTCTTC.